This T cell receptor (beta chain) was observed in a study of blood T cell repertoires in COVID-19 (dated by TCRdb to about 2020). About the investigation overall: Collaborator samples came from the United States, Italy and Spain and covered acute and convalescent phases of COVID-19. The sample metadata nearly always contained a de-identified subject ID, COVID-19 status, age in years and sex. The prospective study material was composed of cDNA or gDNA derived from T cells, B-cell-depleted T cells, or PBMCs. A freely available public database, intended as a resource for researchers studying the immune response to SARS-CoV-2, is where the repertoires were released. Samples came from the ongoing ImmuneRACE study (first 160 participants) plus 1,254 subjects from 6 global collaborators. Where HLA class I and class II types were available, the types were taken from metadata supplied by the sample provider, not from assay-based typing. Deeply sampled blood TCRbeta repertoires from subjects exposed to, actively infected with, or recovered from COVID-19 were included in the dataset.

One collaborating source in Seattle enrolled patients while the patients were actively infected and followed the patients over time throughout the course of disease. The collaborating institutions used their own protocols to collect whole blood in K2EDTA tubes. For TCRbeta analysis, collaborators shipped samples as frozen whole blood, isolated PBMCs, or DNA extracted from either of those sample types. Counted from cysteine to phenylalanine, this CDR3 has 14 amino acids. The sequence is cut down to CDR3 DNA, 42 bases in frame from base 1. Trimming costs V 1 base and J 3 bases, and their ends lie 10 bases apart. Reading the germline V gene (reference sequence) gives CDR1 SEHNR and CDR2 FQNEAQ. About this clone itself: The antigen it recognizes is unknown. Within one base of it there is no much larger clone, and no base qualities were kept.

What the authors observed across the whole study: The amount of clinical and demographic metadata varied by source and participant and was provided uncurated.

TCRbeta CDR3 regions were amplified from genomic DNA using the immunoSEQ Assay, a bias-controlled multiplex PCR. From the authors' description of their analysis: The number of nucleated cells in each sample was estimated from the amplification of reference gene primers within the assay. To quantify the absolute abundance of each unique TCRbeta CDR3 rearrangement, sequence reads were collapsed and filtered. For each sample, productive Simpson clonality was calculated as the square root of Simpson's diversity index over productive rearrangements. Here the immuneACCESS table is served through TCRdb, limited to in-frame sequences with V and J called. Missing clones are a known gap in these copies; in checked studies unresolved V genes cover under half, and the rest lacks a known reason. The V and J calls and clone size were taken over from that table, and D and trimming were inferred from the DNA. The sample records 200,000 to 250,000 clones, around 89% of which are singletons. Of the sample, approximately 2.4% falls within the top ten clones.

The chain joins TRBV7-9 to TRBJ2-7; the D region possibly corresponds to TRBD1 (5 bases align). Sequencing input: peripheral blood. The clonotype comes from a man younger than 45 with COVID-19, enrolled during active disease. The CDR3 in this case is CASSLGPGIYEQYF. At the DNA level, the sequence is TGTGCCAGCAGCTTAGGACCAGGGATCTACGAGCAGTACTTC. Outside the CDR3, residues come from the reference TRBV7-9 and TRBJ2-7 proteins, so the full variable domain is: DTGVSQNPRHKITKRGQNVTFRCDPISEHNRLYWYRQTLGQGPEFLTYFQNEAQLEKSRLLSDRFSAERPKGSFSTLEIQRTEQGDSAMYLCASSLGPGIYEQYFGPGTRLTVT.